This TCR beta chain was sequenced during a study of blood T cells in healthy people across ages. Worth noting for this clonotype: Its antigen is not identified.

Notes on the study in general: TCR beta diversity per million T cells fell roughly linearly with age. It was not possible, with unsorted PBMCs, to conclusively compare naive and antigen-experienced cells.

Losses at the gene ends were 0 bases for V and 3 bases for J; bases not matched to a gene: 5. This CDR3 is 15 amino acids long. The germline V gene encodes CDR1 DFQATT and CDR2 SNEGSKA (reference sequence). A second about 6 to 12 cycle PCR used barcoded and J-beta primers. A tag from a template-switch adaptor with 12 random nucleotides marked each cDNA molecule. Each CDR3 protein is one row after TCRdb ran MiXCR on the 5' RACE reads. The repertoire consists of approximately 1.5 million distinct CDR3 sequences, with roughly 43% occurring once and the leading ten covering under 5%. V usage is TRBV20-1 and J usage is TRBJ2-3, with 8 bases identical to TRBD1. This clonotype was sampled from a woman between 18 and 29 years old in good health. Input material: blood. The CDR3 coding sequence is TGCAGTGCTAGAGACTTGGACAGGGCTACAGATACGCAGTATTTT. Translated, it gives CSARDLDRATDTQYF.